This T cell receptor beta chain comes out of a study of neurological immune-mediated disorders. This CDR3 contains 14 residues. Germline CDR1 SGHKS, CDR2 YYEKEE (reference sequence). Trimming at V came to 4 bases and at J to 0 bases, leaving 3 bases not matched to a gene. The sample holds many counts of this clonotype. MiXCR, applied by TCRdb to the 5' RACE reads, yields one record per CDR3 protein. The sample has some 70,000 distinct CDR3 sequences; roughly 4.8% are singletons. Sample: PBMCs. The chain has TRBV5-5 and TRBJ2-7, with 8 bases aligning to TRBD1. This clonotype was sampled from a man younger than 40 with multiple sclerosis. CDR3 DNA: TGTGCCAGCAGCGTGGACAGGGACTCCTACGAGCAGTACTTC. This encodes CASSVDRDSYEQYF.